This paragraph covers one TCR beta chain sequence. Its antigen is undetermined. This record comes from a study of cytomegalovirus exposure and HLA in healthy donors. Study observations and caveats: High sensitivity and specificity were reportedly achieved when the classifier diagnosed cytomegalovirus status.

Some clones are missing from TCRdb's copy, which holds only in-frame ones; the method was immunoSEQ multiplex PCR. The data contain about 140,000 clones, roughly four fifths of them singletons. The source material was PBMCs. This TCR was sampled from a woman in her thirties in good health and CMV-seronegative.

CDR3 region: CASRTGEAYNEQFF. CDR3 bases: TGTGCCAGCCGGACGGGGGAGGCCTACAATGAGCAGTTCTTC. This rearrangement joins TRBV6-5 to TRBJ2-1; the D gene is possibly TRBD2 (6 bases). Trimming took 8 bases from V and 2 from J, leaving 13 bases between them. The CDR3 has 14 residues. Germline values: CDR1 MNHEY, CDR2 SVGAGI.